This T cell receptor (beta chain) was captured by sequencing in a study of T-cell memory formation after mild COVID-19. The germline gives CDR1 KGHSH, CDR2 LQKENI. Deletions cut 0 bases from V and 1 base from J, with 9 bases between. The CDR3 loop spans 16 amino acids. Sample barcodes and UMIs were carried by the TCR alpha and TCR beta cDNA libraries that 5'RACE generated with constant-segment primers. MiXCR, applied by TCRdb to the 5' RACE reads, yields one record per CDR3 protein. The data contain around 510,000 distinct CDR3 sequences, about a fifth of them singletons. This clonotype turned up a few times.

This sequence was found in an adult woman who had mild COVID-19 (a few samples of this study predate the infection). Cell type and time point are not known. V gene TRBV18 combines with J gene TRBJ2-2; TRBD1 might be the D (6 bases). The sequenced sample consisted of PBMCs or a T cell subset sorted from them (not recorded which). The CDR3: CASSPPGQVNTGELFF. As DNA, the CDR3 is TGTGCCAGCTCACCACCGGGACAAGTGAACACCGGGGAGCTGTTTTTT.